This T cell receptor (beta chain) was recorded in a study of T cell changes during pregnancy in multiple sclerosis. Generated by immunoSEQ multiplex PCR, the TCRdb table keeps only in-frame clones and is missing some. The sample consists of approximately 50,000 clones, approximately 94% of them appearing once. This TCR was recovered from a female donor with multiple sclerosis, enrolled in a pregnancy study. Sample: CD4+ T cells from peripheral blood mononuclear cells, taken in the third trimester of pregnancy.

The CDR3 is CATSINKGAAYEQYF. CDR3 nucleotide sequence: TGTGCCACCAGCATAAATAAGGGGGCCGCCTACGAGCAGTACTTC. The chain is built from TRBV15 and TRBJ2-7; 7 bases line up with TRBD1. Per germline, CDR1 LNHNV and CDR2 YYDKDF (reference sequence). This CDR3 spans 15 amino acids. V lost 4 bases to trimming and J lost 2 bases; unmatched junction nucleotides: 8.